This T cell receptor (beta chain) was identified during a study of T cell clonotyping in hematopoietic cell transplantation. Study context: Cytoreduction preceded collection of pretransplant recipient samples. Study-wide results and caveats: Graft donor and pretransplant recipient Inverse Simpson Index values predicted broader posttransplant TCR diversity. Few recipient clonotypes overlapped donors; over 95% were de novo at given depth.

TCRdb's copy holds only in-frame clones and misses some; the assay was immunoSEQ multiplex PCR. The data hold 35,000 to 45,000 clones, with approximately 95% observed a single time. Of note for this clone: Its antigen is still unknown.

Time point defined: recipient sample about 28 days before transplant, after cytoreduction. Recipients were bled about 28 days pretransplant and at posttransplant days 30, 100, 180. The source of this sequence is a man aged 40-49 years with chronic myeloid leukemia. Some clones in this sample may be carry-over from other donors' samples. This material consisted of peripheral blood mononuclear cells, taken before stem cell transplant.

This CDR3 is CASSESQANYGYTF. The CDR3 DNA follows: TGTGCCAGCAGTGAGTCGCAAGCTAACTATGGCTACACCTTC. V gene TRBV2 combines with J gene TRBJ1-2; the D is unclear. This CDR3 has 14 amino acids. Germline CDR1 is SNHLY and CDR2 is FYNNEI. V gave up 3 bases and J gave up 0 bases, with 8 bases separating them.